These 16 T cell receptor beta chains were sequenced from one sample in a study of T cells in Graves' hyperthyroidism and ophthalmopathy. Amplification of TCR beta CDR3 regions was performed using RNA transcripts as template. An initial round of RT-PCR targeting the TCR CDR3 relied on the HTBI primer set. TCRdb called the multiplex PCR reads again in MiXCR, with one record for every CDR3 protein. The table includes roughly 500,000 distinct CDR3 sequences, about 45% detected once. Sequencing was carried out using peripheral blood or thyroid tissue (not recorded which). All receptors come from an adult woman with Graves' disease, either hyperthyroidism or ophthalmopathy (not recorded which).

The chain is built from TRBV2 and TRBJ2-5; 9 positions match TRBD1. The CDR3 covers 16 residues. Germline CDR1 reads SNHLY; CDR2 reads FYNNEI. With 5 bases clipped from V and 1 base from J, the junction kept 8 bases outside the gene matches. The CDR3 nucleotides read TGTGCCAGCAGTCGGGACAGGGACTCCACCCAAGAGACCCAGTACTTC. Translation gives CASSRDRDSTQETQYF.

This clonotype was seen at least ten times. The chain has TRBV20-1 and TRBJ2-5, with TRBD2 identical over 13 bases. Germline CDR1 reads DFQATT; CDR2 reads SNEGSKA (reference sequence). There are 20 residues in the CDR3. V lost 2 bases to trimming and J lost 1 base; unmatched junction nucleotides: 16. DNA for the CDR3: TGCAGTGCTAGAACCTCGAGGACTAGCGGGAGTTACGGGCTCCAAGAGACCCAGTACTTC. Its translation is CSARTSRTSGSYGLQETQYF.

This sequence joins TRBV10-3 and TRBJ2-5; 7 positions agree with TRBD1. The CDR3 is 15 residues long. Losses at the gene ends were 4 bases for V and 4 bases for J; bases not matched to a gene: 9. CDR1 ENHRY and CDR2 SYGVKD come from the germline V gene. Here the CDR3 DNA reads TGTGCCATCAGTGCGGGACAGAGCGACGGAGAGACCCAGTACTTC. Protein sequence: CAISAGQSDGETQYF.

The V gene is TRBV5-1, the J gene TRBJ1-4; D not certain. Germline V gene sequence: CDR1 SGHRS, CDR2 YFSETQ. V was pared by 4 bases and J by 7 bases, with 14 bases between. This CDR3 is built from 14 residues. The CDR3 coding sequence is TGCGCCAGCAGCGAAGAGGACCTTAGTGAAAAACTGTTTTTT. Translating it yields CASSEEDLSEKLFF.

This clonotype was seen a handful of times. The chain links TRBV7-3 to TRBJ2-1; 7 positions agree with TRBD2. The CDR3 totals 13 residues. Germline V lookup: CDR1 SGHTA, CDR2 FQGTGA. J lost 15 bases, V lost 7 bases, and 15 bases had no gene match. For the CDR3, the DNA is TGTGCCAGCACCAAGGGTAGCGGGTCCCCGTGGTTCTTC. Translation: CASTKGSGSPWFF.

This chain joins TRBV4-2 and TRBJ2-2; 7 bases agree with TRBD1. This CDR3 region has 15 residues. Per germline, CDR1 LGHNA and CDR2 YNFKEQ. V lost 2 bases to trimming and J lost 8 bases; unmatched junction nucleotides: 8. CDR3 DNA sequence: TGTGCCAGCAGCCAACCGATGACAGGGAAAGGGGAGCTGTTTTTT. Residues: CASSQPMTGKGELFF.

Ten or more counts support this clonotype. The chain joins TRBV6-6 to TRBJ1-5; D possibly corresponds to TRBD1 (6 bases). The V end lost 5 bases, the J end lost 0 bases, and 14 bases lay between the germline ends. This CDR3 region has 16 residues. From germline, CDR1 is MNHNY and CDR2 SVGAGI (reference sequence). The CDR3 DNA is TGTGCCAGCAGTACCCGGACAGCCTCTAGCAATCAGCCCCAGCATTTT. Translated: CASSTRTASSNQPQHF.

The gene calls are TRBV18 and TRBJ2-5; a weak D match, TRBD2 (5 bases). V lost 0 bases and J 4 bases, leaving 9 bases between the germline ends. The CDR3 extends over 14 amino acids. Germline V gene lookup returns CDR1 KGHSH and CDR2 LQKENI. The chain's CDR3 is CASSPPIGVETQYF. CDR3 coding DNA: TGTGCCAGCTCACCACCCATCGGGGTAGAGACCCAGTACTTC.

This clonotype was picked up a small number of times. The chain uses TRBV7-8 and TRBJ1-1, with a weak D call TRBD1 (5 bases). The germline V and J ends were trimmed by 4 bases and 3 bases, with 15 bases remaining between them. The CDR3 is 15 amino acids. Per the germline V gene, CDR1 is SGHVS and CDR2 is FQNEAQ. Written as DNA, the CDR3 is TGTGCCAGCAGCTGGGGCCGACGACGGGACACTGAAGCTTTCTTT. It is translated as CASSWGRRRDTEAFF.

This clonotype appeared many times. The chain links TRBV20-1 to TRBJ1-5; 7 bases agree with TRBD1. With 6 bases clipped from V and 2 bases from J, the junction kept 7 bases outside the gene matches. Germline CDR1 DFQATT, CDR2 SNEGSKA (reference sequence). The CDR3 has 14 amino acids. CDR3 nucleotide sequence: TGCAGTGCGAGACAGGGCGGTGGCAATCAGCCCCAGCATTTT. Translation gives CSARQGGGNQPQHF.

The chain combines TRBV11-2 with TRBJ1-5; D perhaps matches TRBD1 (6 bases). Germline loops: CDR1 SGHAT, CDR2 FQNNGV. This CDR3 is built from 13 residues. Trimming took off 5 bases at V and 6 bases at J, with 11 bases between the two ends. CDR3 sequence reads: CASSPEGGQPQHF. CDR3 DNA: TGTGCCAGCAGCCCGGAGGGGGGTCAGCCCCAGCATTTT.

The chain recombines TRBV20-1 with TRBJ1-5, with TRBD1 as a possible D gene (6 bases). Germline values: CDR1 DFQATT, CDR2 SNEGSKA (reference sequence). V was pared by 6 bases and J by 2 bases, with 14 bases between. The CDR3 is 14 amino acids. The CDR3 is CSASRGPGNQPQHF. CDR3 DNA sequence: TGCAGTGCCTCCCGGGGGCCCGGCAATCAGCCCCAGCATTTT.

This clonotype has ten or more counts. Here the CDR3 reads CASSLGTGVSGELFF. In DNA, the CDR3 is TGTGCCAGCAGCTTGGGGACAGGGGTCTCCGGGGAGCTGTTTTTT. The rearrangement links TRBV11-1 to TRBJ2-2; TRBD1 matches 10 bases. Trimming at V came to 3 bases and at J to 6 bases, leaving 4 bases not matched to a gene. Looked up from germline, CDR1 is SGHAT and CDR2 is FQDESV (reference sequence). The CDR3 is 15 residues long.

This clonotype came up many times. The chain employs TRBV2 and TRBJ2-7, with 11 bases aligning to TRBD2. In germline, CDR1 is SNHLY, CDR2 FYNNEI. The ends lost 3 bases at V and 2 bases at J; junction bases unmatched: 6. The CDR3 is 16 amino acids. This CDR3 is CASSDGLAGGTYEQYF. CDR3 sequence (DNA): TGTGCCAGCAGTGACGGCCTAGCGGGAGGTACCTACGAGCAGTACTTC.

On this clonotype: At one of its ends the junction is not consistent with the germline gene, which may arise from a read error. The V and J genes are TRBV14 and TRBJ2-6; the D is unclear. CDR3 size: 14 residues. Per germline, CDR1 SGHDN and CDR2 FVKESK. The CDR3 spells CASSQGFGDNVLTF. The DNA for the CDR3 is TGTGCCAGCAGCCAAGGGTTTGGGGACAACGTCCTGACTTTC.

This clonotype was detected only a few times. The chain recombines TRBV3-1 with TRBJ2-7, with unresolved D. V gave up 3 bases and J gave up 7 bases, with 19 bases separating them. The CDR3 contains 15 residues. In germline, CDR1 is LGHDT, CDR2 YNNKEL (reference sequence). The CDR3 loop is CASSHAPPDGEEQYF. Written as DNA, the CDR3 is TGTGCCAGCAGCCATGCCCCGCCGGACGGAGAAGAGCAGTACTTC.